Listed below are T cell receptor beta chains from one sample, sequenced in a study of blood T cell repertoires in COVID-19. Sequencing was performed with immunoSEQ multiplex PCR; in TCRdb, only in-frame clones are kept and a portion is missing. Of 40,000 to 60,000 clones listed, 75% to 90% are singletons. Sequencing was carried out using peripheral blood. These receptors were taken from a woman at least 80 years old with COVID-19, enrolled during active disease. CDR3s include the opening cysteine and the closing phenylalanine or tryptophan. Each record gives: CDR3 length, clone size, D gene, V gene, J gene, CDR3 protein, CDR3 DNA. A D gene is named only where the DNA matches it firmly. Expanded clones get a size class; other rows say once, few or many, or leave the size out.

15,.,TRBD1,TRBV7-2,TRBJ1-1,CASSAQQGANTEAFF,TGTGCCAGCAGCGCCCAACAGGGGGCGAACACTGAAGCTTTCTTT
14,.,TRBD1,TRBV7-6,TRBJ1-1,CASSFRDRQTEAFF,TGTGCCAGCAGCTTCCGGGACAGACAGACTGAAGCTTTCTTT
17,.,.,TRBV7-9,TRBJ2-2,CASSLPAGVSNTGELFF,TGTGCCAGCAGCTTACCCGCCGGGGTCTCGAACACCGGGGAGCTGTTTTTT
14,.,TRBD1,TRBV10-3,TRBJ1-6,CATGGGGTSSPLHF,TGTGCCACAGGGGGTGGAGGAACCAGTTCACCCCTCCACTTT
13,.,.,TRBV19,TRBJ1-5,CASKGGRFVPQHF,TGTGCCAGTAAAGGGGGTCGGTTCGTGCCCCAGCATTTT
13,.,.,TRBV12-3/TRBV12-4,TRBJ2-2,CASWGRNTGELFF,TGTGCCAGCTGGGGCAGAAACACCGGGGAGCTGTTTTTT
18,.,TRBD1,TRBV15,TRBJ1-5,CATSRDRPSRGRLQPQHF,TGTGCCACCAGCAGAGATCGCCCCAGCAGGGGGCGACTTCAGCCCCAGCATTTT
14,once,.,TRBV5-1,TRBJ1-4,CASSLGRENWKTVF,TGCGCCAGCAGCTTGGGAAGGGAGAATTGGAAAACTGTTTTT
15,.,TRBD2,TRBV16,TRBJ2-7,CASSQSYASGSEQYF,TGTGCCAGCAGCCAATCTTATGCTAGCGGGAGCGAGCAGTACTTC
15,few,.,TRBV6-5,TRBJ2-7,CASSRTAESSYEQYF,TGTGCCAGCTCCCGGACAGCAGAAAGCTCCTACGAGCAGTACTTC
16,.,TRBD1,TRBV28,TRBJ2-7,CASSPHGTGDSYEQYF,TGTGCCAGCAGCCCCCATGGTACAGGGGACAGCTACGAGCAGTACTTC
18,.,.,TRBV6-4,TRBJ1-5,CASSDVERGTDSNQPQHF,TGTGCCAGCAGTGACGTAGAGCGGGGAACGGATAGCAATCAGCCCCAGCATTTT
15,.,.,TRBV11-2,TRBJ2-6,CASSSKGAGANVLTF,TGTGCCAGCAGCTCTAAGGGGGCTGGGGCCAACGTCCTGACTTTC
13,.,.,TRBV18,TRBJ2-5,CASSRTLQETQYF,TGTGCCAGCTCCCGGACATTACAAGAGACCCAGTACTTC
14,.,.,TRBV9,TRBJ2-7,CASSPTVQGNEQYF,TGTGCCAGCAGCCCGACGGTCCAGGGGAACGAGCAGTACTTC
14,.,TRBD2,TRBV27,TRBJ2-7,CATKLAPLSYEQYF,TGTGCCACTAAACTAGCGCCTTTGTCCTACGAGCAGTACTTC
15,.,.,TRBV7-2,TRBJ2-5,CAAGGLGLGAETQYF,TGTGCCGCTGGGGGACTGGGCCTCGGGGCAGAGACCCAGTACTTC
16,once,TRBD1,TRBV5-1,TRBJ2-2,CASSLAGTVNTGELFF,TGCGCCAGCAGCTTGGCCGGGACAGTCAACACCGGGGAGCTGTTTTTT
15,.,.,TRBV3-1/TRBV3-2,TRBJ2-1,CASSQDWASKVQQFF,TGTGCCAGCAGCCAAGATTGGGCGTCTAAGGTCCAGCAGTTCTTC
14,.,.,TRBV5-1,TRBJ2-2,CASSSNANTGELFF,TGCGCCAGCAGCTCTAACGCGAACACCGGGGAGCTGTTTTTT
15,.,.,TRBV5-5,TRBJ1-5,CASSLDRTSNQPQHF,TGTGCCAGCAGCTTGGACAGAACTAGCAATCAGCCCCAGCATTTT
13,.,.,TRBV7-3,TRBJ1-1,CASRLGTNTEAFF,TGTGCCAGCAGGTTAGGCACGAACACTGAAGCTTTCTTT
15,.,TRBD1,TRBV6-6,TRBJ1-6,CASSEIQGPGSPLHF,TGTGCCAGCAGTGAGATACAGGGGCCGGGGTCACCCCTCCACTTT
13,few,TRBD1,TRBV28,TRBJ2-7,CASRRDSSYEQYF,TGTGCCAGCCGTCGGGACAGCTCCTACGAGCAGTACTTC
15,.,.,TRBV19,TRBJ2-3,CASSSRGISTDTQYF,TGTGCCAGTAGTTCTCGCGGGATAAGCACAGATACGCAGTATTTT
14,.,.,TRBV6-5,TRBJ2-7,CASRRTYTTYEQYF,TGTGCCAGCAGGCGGACTTACACTACCTACGAGCAGTACTTC
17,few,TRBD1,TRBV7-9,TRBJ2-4,CASTTTGSGIAKNIQYF,TGTGCCAGCACCACGACAGGGTCAGGGATTGCCAAAAACATTCAGTACTTC
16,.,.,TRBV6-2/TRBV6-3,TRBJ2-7,CASSASGSHRIGEQYF,TGTGCCAGCAGTGCTTCTGGGAGCCACCGAATCGGGGAGCAGTACTTC
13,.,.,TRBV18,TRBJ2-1,CASSRRVNNEQFF,TGTGCCAGCTCACGCCGGGTCAACAATGAGCAGTTCTTC
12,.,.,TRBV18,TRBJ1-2,CASSPDSYGYTF,TGTGCCAGCTCACCGGACAGCTATGGCTACACCTTC
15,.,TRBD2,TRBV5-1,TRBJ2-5,CASSGGLAGVGTQYF,TGCGCCAGCAGCGGAGGACTAGCGGGGGTGGGGACCCAGTACTTC
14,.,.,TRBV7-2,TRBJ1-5,CASRVTGGNQPQHF,TGTGCCAGCAGGGTGACAGGTGGCAATCAGCCCCAGCATTTT
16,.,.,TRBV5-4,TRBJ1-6,CASSPGLRLYNSPLHF,TGTGCCAGCAGCCCGGGACTGCGTCTTTATAATTCACCCCTCCACTTT
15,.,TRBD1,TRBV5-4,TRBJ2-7,CASSRPGQGTYEQYF,TGTGCCAGCAGCCGACCGGGACAGGGAACCTACGAGCAGTACTTC
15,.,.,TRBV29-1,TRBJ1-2,CSVVGQGLLNYGYTF,TGCAGCGTTGTAGGGCAAGGACTATTGAACTATGGCTACACCTTC
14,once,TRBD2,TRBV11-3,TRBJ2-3,CASSFTSGGDTQYF,TGTGCCAGCAGCTTTACTAGCGGGGGAGATACGCAGTATTTT
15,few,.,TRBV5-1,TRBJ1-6,CASSLEARRDSPLHF,TGCGCCAGCAGCTTGGAGGCCCGGAGGGATTCACCCCTCCACTTT
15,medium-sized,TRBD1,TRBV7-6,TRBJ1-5,CASSLGTGPNQPQHF,TGTGCCAGCAGCTTAGGGACAGGACCTAATCAGCCCCAGCATTTT
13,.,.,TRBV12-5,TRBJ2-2,CASGYIGGAELFF,TGTGCTAGTGGTTACATAGGCGGGGCGGAGCTGTTTTTT
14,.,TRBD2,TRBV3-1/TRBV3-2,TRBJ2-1,CASTLTSGQLEQFF,TGTGCCAGCACCCTGACTAGCGGACAACTAGAGCAGTTCTTC
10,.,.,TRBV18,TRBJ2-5,CASSRETQYF,TGTGCCAGCTCGAGGGAGACCCAGTACTTC
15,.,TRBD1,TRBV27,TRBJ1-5,CASSLQGASYQPQHF,TGTGCCAGCAGTTTGCAGGGGGCTAGCTATCAGCCCCAGCATTTT
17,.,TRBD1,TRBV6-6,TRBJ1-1,CASSQPGQGDLNTEAFF,TGTGCCAGCAGTCAACCGGGACAGGGGGACTTGAACACTGAAGCTTTCTTT
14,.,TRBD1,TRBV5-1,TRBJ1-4,CASSLQGVNEKLFF,TGCGCCAGCAGCTTGCAGGGGGTAAACGAAAAACTGTTTTTT
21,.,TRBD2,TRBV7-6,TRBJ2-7,CASSLHNLAGDPVFGPYEQYF,TGTGCCAGCAGCTTACACAACTTAGCGGGAGACCCAGTTTTCGGGCCCTACGAGCAGTACTTC
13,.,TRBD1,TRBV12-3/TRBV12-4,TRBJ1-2,CASSLTGGEGYTF,TGTGCCAGCAGCCTGACAGGGGGCGAGGGCTACACCTTC
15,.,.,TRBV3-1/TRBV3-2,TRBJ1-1,CASSLGSSLLNGAFF,TGTGCCAGCAGCCTGGGCTCGTCCCTCCTGAATGGAGCTTTCTTT
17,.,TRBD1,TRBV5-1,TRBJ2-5,CASSLVIRDRDIKTQYF,TGCGCCAGCAGCTTGGTGATCCGGGACAGGGACATAAAGACCCAGTACTTC
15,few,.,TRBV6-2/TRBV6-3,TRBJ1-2,CASSYRGAVLYGYTF,TGTGCCAGCAGTTATCGGGGGGCAGTACTCTATGGCTACACCTTC
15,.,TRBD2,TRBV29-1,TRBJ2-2,CSVSRGGLNTGELFF,TGCAGCGTCTCACGGGGGGGTCTGAACACCGGGGAGCTGTTTTTT
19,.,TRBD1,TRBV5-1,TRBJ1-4,CASSSEGWDRGYQGEKLFF,TGCGCCAGCAGCTCGGAGGGCTGGGACAGGGGATACCAAGGTGAAAAACTGTTTTTT
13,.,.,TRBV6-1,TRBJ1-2,CASSDRGSFGYTF,TGTGCCAGCAGTGATCGGGGGAGCTTTGGCTACACCTTC
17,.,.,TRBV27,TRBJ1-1,CASSSLLLGGTNTEAFF,TGTGCCAGCAGCTCCCTGCTCCTCGGGGGAACGAACACTGAAGCTTTCTTT